This T cell receptor (beta chain) originates from a study of esophageal squamous cell carcinoma under preoperative chemotherapy. Study context: Samples included peripheral blood T cells as well as tumor-infiltrating lymphocytes. Study-wide results and limits: After paclitaxel-nedaplatin, abundant clones were more likely to contract than amplify.

Deletions cut 2 bases from V and 3 bases from J, with 26 bases between. Per the germline V gene, CDR1 is SGHAT and CDR2 is FQNNGV. The CDR3 is made up of 20 amino acids. The time point here: before preoperative PTX-NDP chemotherapy. TCRdb called the PCR reads again in MiXCR, with one record for every CDR3 protein. This table has about 30,000 distinct CDR3 sequences, under 60% appearing once. Points on this clonotype: The target antigen is unknown.

The chain carries TRBV11-2 and TRBJ2-1; TRBD1 is a possible D gene (7 bases). The sequence derives from a human donor with esophageal squamous cell carcinoma. The donor label of this sample is uncertain. Collection took place from a patient given preoperative chemotherapy. As DNA, the CDR3 is TGTGCCAGCAGCTTAACAGGGGTGGGCGGGCTAGCGTCTCTCTACAATGAGCAGTTCTTC. Translation: CASSLTGVGGLASLYNEQFF.